A single sample gave rise to the 22 T cell receptor beta chains below, sequenced in a study of CD4+ T cells in melanoma. Sequenced by immunoSEQ multiplex PCR; TCRdb stores in-frame clones only, minus some. The table has tens of thousands of clones, 55% to 75% seen once; the top ten hold roughly 4.5%. Sequencing input: tumor tissue. These receptors came from a human donor with melanoma.

The V and J genes are TRBV5-1 and TRBJ1-1, with no clear D. Trimming shortened V by 1 base and J by 0 bases, and 7 bases separated the two germline ends. This CDR3 spans 14 amino acids. Per the germline V gene, CDR1 is SGHRS and CDR2 is YFSETQ. CDR3 DNA: TGCGCCAGCAGCTTGCCAGGATTGAACACTGAAGCTTTCTTT. It specifies CASSLPGLNTEAFF.

This clone was recorded a few times. The CDR3 sequence: CASSHQRADNSPLHF. CDR3 nucleotides: TGTGCCAGCAGCCATCAGAGGGCAGATAATTCACCCCTCCACTTT. V gene TRBV7-6 combines with J gene TRBJ1-6, with D unclear. CDR3 length: 15 amino acids. Germline V gene data show CDR1 as SGHVS and CDR2 as FNYEAQ. Trimming removed 5 bases at V and 5 bases at J, with 13 bases between. Together with reference TRBV7-6 and TRBJ1-6, the CDR3 gives the full variable domain: GAGVSQSPRYKVTKRGQDVALRCDPISGHVSLYWYRQALGQGPEFLTYFNYEAQQDKSGLPNDRFSAERPEGSISTLTIQRTEQRDSAMYRCASSHQRADNSPLHFGNGTRLTVT.

This clone was counted many times. The chain is built from TRBV7-2 and TRBJ1-4; 10 bases map to TRBD1. The trim removed 3 bases at V and 5 bases at J, leaving 0 bases unmatched. CDR1 is SGHTA, CDR2 FQGNSA, per germline. The CDR3 length is 14 residues. The DNA for the CDR3 is TGTGCCAGCAGCTTGGGACAGGGGAATGAAAAACTGTTTTTT. This codes for CASSLGQGNEKLFF. Combining the CDR3 with reference TRBV7-2 and TRBJ1-4 gives the whole variable domain GAGVSQSPSNKVTEKGKDVELRCDPISGHTALYWYRQSLGQGLEFLIYFQGNSAPDKSGLPSDRFSAERTGGSVSTLTIQRTQQEDSAVYLCASSLGQGNEKLFFGSGTQLSVL.

This chain connects TRBV5-4 to TRBJ1-2; D is uncertain. This CDR3 region has 14 residues. V was shortened by 0 bases and J by 1 base, with 7 bases between the two germline ends. Germline CDR1 reads SGHNT; CDR2 reads YYREEE (reference sequence). CDR3 in amino acids: CASSLASVNYGYTF. CDR3 nucleotide sequence: TGTGCCAGCAGCTTGGCTTCAGTTAACTATGGCTACACCTTC.

V is TRBV5-1 and J is TRBJ1-1, with TRBD1 matching over 8 bases. Germline assignment: CDR1 SGHRS and CDR2 YFSETQ. The V gene end was trimmed by 2 bases and the J gene end by 4 bases; junction bases not matched to a gene: 10. The CDR3 totals 16 residues. CDR3 sequence: CASSLQVAGGITEAFF. The CDR3 DNA is TGCGCCAGCAGCTTACAGGTGGCAGGGGGCATCACTGAAGCTTTCTTT.

The chain has TRBV6-1 and TRBJ2-7, with TRBD1 as a possible D gene (6 bases). The ends were cut back, 7 bases at V and 3 bases at J, with 16 bases in the middle. The germline V gene encodes CDR1 MNHNS and CDR2 SASEGT. The CDR3 has 14 amino acids. CDR3 loop: CASTDGQLGYEQYF. The CDR3 nucleotides are TGTGCCAGCACCGACGGACAGTTAGGCTACGAGCAGTACTTC.

This clone was seen only a few times. Since a far larger clone is one base different, this is likely a read error. This chain uses TRBV5-8 with TRBJ1-5; D gene uncertain. V lost 2 bases and J lost 1, with 4 bases in between. The CDR3 consists of 13 residues. Looked up from germline, CDR1 is SGHTS and CDR2 is YDEGEE. CDR3 in DNA: TGTGCCAGCAGCTTCGGGAGCAATCAGCCCCAGCATTTT. It yields the protein CASSFGSNQPQHF.

The chain carries TRBV28 and TRBJ1-2; D might be TRBD1 (6 bases). The germline V gene has CDR1 MDHEN and CDR2 SYDVKM. Trimming cost V 2 bases and J 4 bases, with 20 bases left between them. The CDR3 is 17 amino acids. Here the CDR3 reads CASSLGGGGASGYGYTF. CDR3 coding DNA: TGTGCCAGCAGTTTAGGGGGAGGGGGTGCCTCGGGCTATGGCTACACCTTC.

The chain is built from TRBV5-4 and TRBJ1-1; tentatively, D is TRBD1 (5 bases). Germline V gene lookup returns CDR1 SGHNT and CDR2 YYREEE (reference sequence). The V gene lost 4 bases and the J gene lost 4 bases, with 11 bases spanning the gap. The CDR3 has 13 amino acids. The CDR3 region is CASSPPGGTEAFF. In DNA form, the CDR3 reads TGTGCCAGCAGCCCGCCGGGGGGCACTGAAGCTTTCTTT.

V usage is TRBV29-1 and J usage is TRBJ2-1; the D gene is possibly TRBD2 (6 bases). The CDR3 covers 13 residues. Trimming stripped 6 bases from V and 8 bases from J, with 17 bases between. Germline CDR1 SQVTM, CDR2 ANQGSEA. The CDR3 DNA is TGCAGCGTCGAAAAGACTAGTTTCGATGAGCAGTTCTTC. Translation gives CSVEKTSFDEQFF.

This clone was recorded a few times. The chain uses TRBV6-1 and TRBJ1-6; tentatively, D is TRBD1 (5 bases). Germline V gives CDR1 MNHNS, CDR2 SASEGT. V was pared by 6 bases and J by 8 bases, with 14 bases between. The CDR3 length is 14 residues. For the CDR3, the DNA is TGTGCCAGCAGATTGGGGCATGGGGATTCACCCCTCCACTTT. Translating gives CASRLGHGDSPLHF.

The chain links TRBV14 to TRBJ2-1, with D uncertain. The length of the CDR3 is 15 residues. Germline CDR1 reads SGHDN; CDR2 reads FVKESK. With 4 bases removed from V and 4 bases from J, the gap between germline ends came to 14 bases. The CDR3 reads CASSPPEGRYNEQFF. The CDR3, as DNA: TGTGCCAGCAGCCCCCCCGAAGGGCGGTACAATGAGCAGTTCTTC.

This CDR3 reads CASSEVFSSYNSPLHF. The CDR3, as DNA: TGTGCCAGCAGTGAAGTATTCAGCTCCTATAATTCACCCCTCCACTTT. The chain is built from TRBV6-1 and TRBJ1-6; D gene unclear. The germline V and J ends were trimmed by 1 base and 0 bases, with 7 bases remaining between them. CDR3 length equals 16 residues. Germline CDR1 reads MNHNS; CDR2 reads SASEGT.

The chain is built from TRBV6-5 and TRBJ1-2; no firm D call. CDR1 and CDR2 from the germline V gene are MNHEY and SVGAGI. Trimming took off 3 bases at V and 7 bases at J, with 3 bases between the two ends. The CDR3 is 10 residues long. The CDR3 coding sequence is TGTGCCAGCAGTTATGGTGGCTACACCTTC. Translating it yields CASSYGGYTF.

The chain carries TRBV7-2 and TRBJ2-1; 10 bases are a match to TRBD2. Germline V lookup: CDR1 SGHTA, CDR2 FQGNSA. J gave up 4 bases and V 5 bases, and 8 bases lay outside the gene matches. CDR3 length: 16 residues. CDR3: CASSPRGSGGYNEQFF. CDR3 nucleotide sequence: TGTGCCAGCAGCCCCCGAGGTAGCGGGGGGTACAATGAGCAGTTCTTC.

In this sample, this clone turned up once. The V call is TRBV6-1, the J call TRBJ2-5, with D maybe TRBD1 (6 bases). CDR1 is MNHNS and CDR2 is SASEGT in the germline V gene. The germline V and J ends were trimmed by 3 bases and 3 bases, with 11 bases remaining between them. The CDR3 covers 14 residues. The DNA for the CDR3 is TGTGCCAGCAGTGAGGCCTGGACAGAAGAGACCCAGTACTTC. Translating gives CASSEAWTEETQYF.

This clone was counted between two and nine times. V is TRBV4-1 and J is TRBJ1-2; D possibly corresponds to TRBD1 (5 bases). This CDR3 has 15 residues. Trimming removed 0 bases from V and 4 bases from J, with 12 bases in between. Per the germline V gene, CDR1 is MGHRA and CDR2 is YSYEKL. Here the CDR3 DNA reads TGCGCCAGCAGCCAAGATTTGCAGAGGGGCTATGGCTACACCTTC. Residues: CASSQDLQRGYGYTF.

The CDR3 reads CASSGQQKIYEQYF. CDR3 coding DNA: TGCGCCAGCAGCGGGCAGCAAAAGATCTACGAGCAGTACTTC. The gene calls are TRBV5-1 and TRBJ2-7; D not certain. V was shortened by 4 bases and J by 3 bases, with 14 bases between the two germline ends. The CDR3 extends over 14 amino acids. The germline V gene has CDR1 SGHRS and CDR2 YFSETQ.

This clone has a single count. The chain is built from TRBV4-1 and TRBJ2-1, with a possible D match to TRBD1 (5 bases). CDR1 and CDR2 (germline): MGHRA, YSYEKL. The CDR3 runs 14 residues. Trimming removed 6 bases from V and 8 bases from J, with 17 bases in between. The CDR3 DNA reads TGCGCCAGCAGGCCCATTAGGGGCCGGGATGAGCAGTTCTTC. It codes for CASRPIRGRDEQFF.

Concerning this clone: At one end, the junction sequence differs from germline, possibly due to a read error. The chain employs TRBV7-1 and TRBJ2-7; 11 bases are a match to TRBD2. TRBV7-1 is an ORF for which the function is uncertain. The CDR3 consists of 12 residues. CDR3 amino acids: CASSLAGGAENF. The CDR3 nucleotides read TGTGCCAGCAGCTTAGCGGGGGGGGCCGAGAACTTC.

The chain carries TRBV27 and TRBJ1-4; D unresolved. CDR1 MNHEY and CDR2 SMNVEV come from the germline V gene (reference sequence). V was clipped by 2 bases and J by 5 bases, with 9 bases between them. The CDR3 extends over 14 amino acids. The CDR3: CASSLAGRNEKLFF. CDR3 bases: TGTGCCAGCAGTTTAGCGGGCCGGAATGAAAAACTGTTTTTT. Looking up the rest from reference TRBV27 and TRBJ1-4 gives the full variable domain: EAQVTQNPRYLITVTGKKLTVTCSQNMNHEYMSWYRQDPGLGLRQIYYSMNVEVTDKGDVPEGYKVSRKEKRNFPLILESPSPNQTSLYFCASSLAGRNEKLFFGSGTQLSVL.

The J gene is TRBJ1-5, the V gene TRBV28; D gene unclear. V was clipped by 0 bases and J by 6 bases, with 9 bases between them. The germline gives CDR1 MDHEN, CDR2 SYDVKM. CDR3 length equals 14 residues. The CDR3 sequence is CASSLWLGGQPQHF. CDR3 DNA: TGTGCCAGCAGTTTATGGCTGGGCGGTCAGCCCCAGCATTTT.